These 26 T cell receptor beta chains share one sample of origin, sequenced in a study of response to subunit inactivated influenza vaccine. One entry per CDR3 protein results from TCRdb running MiXCR on the RT-PCR reads. The table lists under 750,000 distinct CDR3 sequences, about an eighth of them singletons. Source: PBMCs from blood, taken on the day of vaccination. These receptors were collected from a man aged 45 to 65 who received an inactivated influenza vaccine.

This chain connects TRBV29-1 to TRBJ2-5; no clear D gene. CDR1 SQVTM and CDR2 ANQGSEA come from the germline V gene. The CDR3 consists of 12 residues. V was shortened by 7 bases and J by 2 bases, with 11 bases between the two germline ends. The CDR3 reads CSAGRIQETQYF. The DNA of the CDR3 is TGCAGCGCCGGACGGATACAAGAGACCCAGTACTTC.

The sample holds many counts of this clonotype. V and J are TRBV19 and TRBJ2-3; D unresolved. The CDR3 totals 16 residues. CDR1 and CDR2 (germline): LNHDA, SQIVND (reference sequence). V dropped 5 bases and J dropped 0 bases, with 15 bases sitting between them. The CDR3 loop is CASSHTSRTSTDTQYF. DNA for the CDR3: TGTGCCAGTAGTCACACATCTAGGACCAGCACAGATACGCAGTATTTT.

The V and J genes are TRBV7-9 and TRBJ1-3, with D unclear. V was clipped by 1 base and J by 2 bases, with 12 bases between them. The CDR3 runs to 16 residues. Germline-derived CDR1 and CDR2 are SEHNR and FQNEAQ (reference sequence). Here the CDR3 DNA reads TGTGCCAGCAGCTTAGGGGTTCAGGAGGCTGGAAACACCATATATTTT. It specifies CASSLGVQEAGNTIYF.

This clonotype was observed a few times. The chain couples TRBV11-2 to TRBJ2-1; 7 nucleotides align to TRBD1. The CDR3 totals 17 residues. CDR1 and CDR2 (germline): SGHAT, FQNNGV. V dropped 5 bases and J dropped 0; count of bases not matched to a gene: 10. The CDR3 loop is CASSPWTGLSSYNEQFF. As DNA, the CDR3 is TGTGCCAGCAGCCCCTGGACAGGCCTTAGCTCCTACAATGAGCAGTTCTTC. Complete variable domain (other parts from reference TRBV11-2 and TRBJ2-1): EAGVAQSPRYKIIEKRQSVAFWCNPISGHATLYWYQQILGQGPKLLIQFQNNGVVDDSQLPKDRFSAERLKGVDSTLKIQPAKLEDSAVYLCASSPWTGLSSYNEQFFGPGTRLTVL.

This rearrangement joins TRBV24-1 to TRBJ2-2; D possibly uses TRBD1 or TRBD2 (6 bases each). V dropped 9 bases and J dropped 3 bases, with 10 bases sitting between them. CDR1 and CDR2 from the germline V gene are KGHDR and SFDVKD. This CDR3 is 13 amino acids long. The CDR3 coding sequence is TGTGCCACCGGGGGGCCATACACCGGGGAGCTGTTTTTT. It is translated as CATGGPYTGELFF.

This clonotype was seen only a few times. This CDR3 is CASSPRGYSNTDTQYF. DNA for the CDR3: TGTGCCAGCAGCCCAAGGGGGTACTCTAACACAGATACGCAGTATTTT. The V gene is TRBV28, the J gene TRBJ2-3, with a possible D match to TRBD1 (6 bases). This CDR3 has 16 residues. Germline values: CDR1 MDHEN, CDR2 SYDVKM. With 6 bases removed from V and 2 bases from J, the gap between germline ends came to 18 bases.

This clonotype appeared many times. The chain links TRBV6-5 to TRBJ2-5; tentatively, D is TRBD1 or TRBD2 (5 bases each). V gave up 0 bases and J gave up 5 bases, with 19 bases separating them. This CDR3 contains 17 residues. Germline V gives CDR1 MNHEY, CDR2 SVGAGI. CDR3 coding DNA: TGTGCCAGCAGTTACTCTGGAGGACACACCACCACGGAGACCCAGTACTTC. It translates to CASSYSGGHTTTETQYF.

Only a few counts were recorded for this clonotype. The gene calls are TRBV4-1 and TRBJ2-7; TRBD2 agrees at 9 bases. Germline V CDR1 and CDR2: MGHRA, YSYEKL. V shed 4 bases and J 5 bases; nucleotides not matched to a gene: 3. This CDR3 is 13 amino acids long. In DNA form, the CDR3 reads TGCGCCAGCAGCCTAGCGGGAGCAAACGAGCAGTACTTC. It encodes CASSLAGANEQYF.

This clonotype was seen many times. V gene TRBV20-1 combines with J gene TRBJ2-7; 14 positions match TRBD2. Germline CDR1 and CDR2: DFQATT and SNEGSKA (reference sequence). The CDR3 length is 19 residues. V dropped 0 bases and J dropped 0; count of bases not matched to a gene: 10. Here the CDR3 DNA reads TGCAGTGCTAGAGAACTCCTAGGACTAGCGGGAGGTAACTCCTACGAGCAGTACTTC. Its protein product is CSARELLGLAGGNSYEQYF.

The chain recombines TRBV6-2 or TRBV6-3 with TRBJ2-1, with 7 bases that match TRBD2. CDR1 is MNHEY and CDR2 is SVGEGT in the germline V gene. V trimming: 2 bases; J trimming: 9 bases; junction bases outside the gene matches: 7. The CDR3 consists of 14 residues. DNA for the CDR3: TGTGCCAGCAGTTACCCGGGGCGCGGGGGTGAGCAGTTCTTC. Its translation: CASSYPGRGGEQFF.

This clonotype was seen many times. V gene TRBV9 combines with J gene TRBJ1-6; D is undetermined. Trimming pared 3 bases from V and 4 bases from J, leaving 14 bases between. Looked up from germline, CDR1 is SGDLS and CDR2 is YYNGEE. The CDR3 spans 16 residues. Here the CDR3 reads CASSEGEGLYNSPLHF. DNA for the CDR3: TGTGCCAGCAGCGAGGGTGAGGGATTGTATAATTCACCCCTCCACTTT.

This clonotype was detected only a few times. This chain connects TRBV18 to TRBJ2-3, with D uncertain. The germline CDR1 and CDR2 sequences are KGHSH and LQKENI. Trimming shortened V by 6 bases and J by 4 bases, and 14 bases separated the two germline ends. This CDR3 has 14 residues. As DNA, the CDR3 is TGTGCCAGCTCTCACATGACGAGGCCAGATACGCAGTATTTT. It codes for CASSHMTRPDTQYF.

The chain is built from TRBV2 and TRBJ2-7; D is perhaps TRBD1 (6 bases). V gave up 6 bases and J gave up 2 bases, with 11 bases separating them. CDR3 size: 13 residues. Germline CDR1 SNHLY, CDR2 FYNNEI. CDR3: CASRKQGTYEQYF. DNA of the CDR3: TGTGCCAGCAGGAAACAGGGAACCTACGAGCAGTACTTC.

At least ten counts were recorded for this clonotype. The rearrangement joins TRBV12-3 or TRBV12-4 to TRBJ1-2, with 7 nucleotides matching TRBD1. V lost 1 base to trimming and J lost 6 bases; unmatched junction nucleotides: 8. The CDR3 totals 15 residues. The CDR3 sequence: CASSLGRGTIDGYTF. Written as DNA, the CDR3 is TGTGCCAGCAGTTTAGGCAGGGGGACGATTGATGGCTACACCTTC.

This clonotype occurred many times. The CDR3 region has the DNA TGTGCCAGCAGCTTGGGAAGTGTCAATCAGCCCCAGCATTTT. Residues: CASSLGSVNQPQHF. The V gene is TRBV7-2, the J gene TRBJ1-5, with unresolved D. Germline CDR1 SGHTA, CDR2 FQGNSA. This CDR3 region has 14 residues. Trimming shortened V by 3 bases and J by 3 bases, and 9 bases separated the two germline ends.

This chain joins TRBV7-8 and TRBJ1-4, with TRBD1 matching over 8 bases. This CDR3 has 17 amino acids. Germline CDR1 and CDR2: SGHVS and FQNEAQ. V was clipped by 5 bases and J by 1 base; unmatched bases: 9. The CDR3 DNA follows: TGTGCCAGCAGCCCACGACGGACAGGGCGAACTAATGAAAAACTGTTTTTT. This codes for CASSPRRTGRTNEKLFF.

The chain combines TRBV10-3 with TRBJ1-4; perhaps TRBD1 as D (5 bases). V lost 10 bases, J lost 0 bases, and 9 bases lay in between. The CDR3 sequence is 13 residues long. Per germline, CDR1 ENHRY and CDR2 SYGVKD. CDR3 amino acids: CATAGPTNEKLFF. Written as DNA, the CDR3 is TGTGCCACCGCGGGGCCAACTAATGAAAAACTGTTTTTT.

This clonotype has a handful of counts. The chain uses TRBV4-3 and TRBJ1-1, with no clear D. The CDR3 extends over 15 amino acids. The germline CDR1 and CDR2 sequences are LGHNA and YSLEER. Trimming cost V 0 bases and J 6 bases, with 14 bases left between them. The CDR3, as DNA: TGCGCCAGCAGCCAAGATCTGGACGGGGAGGCTGAAGCTTTCTTT. Its protein is CASSQDLDGEAEAFF.

This chain links TRBV6-2 or TRBV6-3 with TRBJ1-1, with D tentatively TRBD1 (5 bases). The CDR3 totals 17 residues. Germline CDR1 reads MNHEY; CDR2 reads SVGEGT. Trimming stripped 2 bases from V and 4 bases from J, with 20 bases between. The CDR3, as DNA: TGTGCCAGCAGTTACCCTACAAGGGGACTTACCCGCACTGAAGCTTTCTTT. It specifies CASSYPTRGLTRTEAFF.

This clonotype was observed a few times. The rearrangement links TRBV16 to TRBJ1-5; 7 nucleotides line up with TRBD1. CDR1 KGHSY and CDR2 FQNENV come from the germline V gene. CDR3 length equals 16 residues. After removal of 1 base from V and 2 bases from J, the junction contained 5 bases not matched to a gene. The CDR3 spells CASSQWPQGGNQPQHF. DNA of the CDR3: TGTGCCAGCAGCCAATGGCCCCAGGGGGGCAATCAGCCCCAGCATTTT. Full variable domain (rest looked up from reference TRBV16 and TRBJ1-5): GEEVAQTPKHLVRGEGQKAKLYCAPIKGHSYVFWYQQVLKNEFKFLISFQNENVFDETGMPKERFSAKCLPNSPCSLEIQATKLEDSAVYFCASSQWPQGGNQPQHFGDGTRLSIL.

The chain uses TRBV3-1 and TRBJ2-1; D remains unclear. The V gene lost 4 bases and the J gene lost 0 bases, with 16 bases spanning the gap. Looked up from germline, CDR1 is LGHDT and CDR2 is YNNKEL (reference sequence). This CDR3 has 17 amino acids. The CDR3: CASSPGGSSLSYNEQFF. DNA for the CDR3: TGTGCCAGCAGCCCCGGTGGGTCCAGCCTCTCCTACAATGAGCAGTTCTTC.

This chain links TRBV5-6 with TRBJ2-7; D uncertain. CDR1 is SGHDT and CDR2 is YYEEEE in the germline V gene. V gave up 4 bases and J gave up 0 bases, with 20 bases separating them. The CDR3 runs to 17 residues. This CDR3 reads CASSRVIHGKSSYEQYF. CDR3 bases: TGTGCCAGCAGCCGGGTGATCCACGGTAAATCCTCCTACGAGCAGTACTTC. Supplemented by reference TRBV5-6 and TRBJ2-7, the full variable domain reads DAGVTQSPTHLIKTRGQQVTLRCSPKSGHDTVSWYQQALGQGPQFIFQYYEEEERQRGNFPDRFSGHQFPNYSSELNVNALLLGDSALYLCASSRVIHGKSSYEQYFGPGTRLTVT.

This CDR3 reads CAWSRGSSYNEQFF. CDR3 nucleotide sequence: TGTGCCTGGAGTAGGGGAAGCTCCTACAATGAGCAGTTCTTC. The chain couples TRBV30 to TRBJ2-1, with D tentatively TRBD1 (5 bases). Germline V gives CDR1 GTSNPN, CDR2 SVGIG (reference sequence). Trimming shortened V by 2 bases and J by 0 bases, and 8 bases separated the two germline ends. The CDR3 totals 14 residues.

In this sample, this clonotype turned up a few times. The rearrangement joins TRBV6-1 to TRBJ2-7; 11 bases agree with TRBD2. The trim removed 4 bases at V and 4 bases at J, leaving 6 bases unmatched. Germline CDR1 reads MNHNS; CDR2 reads SASEGT. CDR3 length equals 15 residues. The CDR3 DNA sequence: TGTGCCAGCAGTGGACTAGCGGGATCAAGATACGAGCAGTACTTC. Amino acid sequence: CASSGLAGSRYEQYF.

The chain is built from TRBV7-6 and TRBJ2-7; D is possibly TRBD1 or TRBD2 (5 bases each). Trimming pared 1 base from V and 3 bases from J, leaving 13 bases between. This CDR3 region has 15 residues. CDR1 is SGHVS, CDR2 FNYEAQ, per germline. This CDR3 reads CASSLEVGVSYEQYF. The CDR3 nucleotides read TGTGCCAGCAGCTTAGAAGTGGGGGTGAGCTACGAGCAGTACTTC.

V and J are TRBV6-2 or TRBV6-3 and TRBJ1-5; D is ambiguous. This CDR3 is 14 amino acids long. CDR1 is MNHEY and CDR2 is SVGEGT in the germline V gene. Trimming removed 2 bases from V and 4 bases from J, with 9 bases in between. CDR3 DNA sequence: TGTGCCAGCAGTTACCTTTCGAGAAATCAGCCCCAGCATTTT. Translating it yields CASSYLSRNQPQHF.